Listed below are T cell receptor beta chains from one sample, sequenced in a study of blood T cell repertoires in COVID-19. Repertoires were generated with immunoSEQ multiplex PCR, while TCRdb's copy carries only in-frame clones and drops some. The sample includes a few hundred thousand clones, more than 75% seen only once; the top ten take roughly 9.4%. The specimen was PBMCs or T cells enriched from blood (not recorded which). The receptors here all came from a woman aged 50 to 60 who had recovered from COVID-19. CDR3s include the opening cysteine and the closing phenylalanine or tryptophan. A D gene is named only where the DNA matches it firmly. The size field is filled for only some rows; it gives once, few, many or a size class.

j_gene | abundance | d_gene | v_gene | CDR3nt | CDR3aa
TRBJ1-1 | - | - | TRBV10-3 | TGTGCCATCAGAATCCAGGGGAACACTGAAGCTTTCTTT | CAIRIQGNTEAFF
TRBJ1-2 | - | - | TRBV6-5 | TGTGCCAGCAGTTACCCAGACTATGGCTACACCTTC | CASSYPDYGYTF
TRBJ1-2 | - | TRBD1 | TRBV28 | TGTGCCAGCAGTTCGGACAGGAACTATGGCTACACCTTC | CASSSDRNYGYTF
TRBJ1-3 | - | - | TRBV28 | TGTGCCAGCTGTACAGGGAGCTCTGGAAACACCATATATTTT | CASCTGSSGNTIYF
TRBJ2-6 | - | - | TRBV14 | TGTGCCAGCACCCCATCTGGGGCCAACGTCCTGACTTTC | CASTPSGANVLTF
TRBJ2-2 | - | - | TRBV2 | TGTGCCAGCAGTGTCGAAGGGGCGGTCGGGGAGCTGTTTTTT | CASSVEGAVGELFF
TRBJ2-5 | once | - | TRBV25-1 | TGTGCCAGCAGTGAATATAAGGGAGGAGGGGAGACCCAGTACTTC | CASSEYKGGGETQYF
TRBJ1-4 | - | - | TRBV10-2 | TGCGCCAGCAGTGAGATTGCAGCGAATGAAAAACTGTTTTTT | CASSEIAANEKLFF
TRBJ1-2 | - | - | TRBV6-5 | TGTGCCAGCCGTTCCGGGGGTCTCTACTATGGCTACACCTTC | CASRSGGLYYGYTF
TRBJ1-5 | - | - | TRBV7-6 | TGTGCCAGCAGCTTCCGCCCGGGGCAGCCCCAGCATTTT | CASSFRPGQPQHF
TRBJ1-4 | - | - | TRBV21-1 | TGTGCCAGCAGCCGCATCGGACAGGCAAAACCTAATGAAAAACTGTTTTTT | CASSRIGQAKPNEKLFF
TRBJ2-7 | once | TRBD2 | TRBV7-6 | TGTGCCAGCAGCGAACAGACTAGCGGGGGGACCTACGAGCAGTACTTC | CASSEQTSGGTYEQYF
TRBJ1-2 | - | - | TRBV7-9 | TGTGCCAGCAGCCCCGGGGAGGTGCGGGGCTACACCTTC | CASSPGEVRGYTF
TRBJ1-3 | - | - | TRBV3-1/TRBV3-2 | TGTGCCAGCAGCGCAGTCCTAGGTCGAAACACCATATATTTT | CASSAVLGRNTIYF
TRBJ2-5 | - | - | TRBV27 | TGTGCCAGCAGTCCCCTGTGGGACAATCAGGAGACCCAGTACTTC | CASSPLWDNQETQYF
TRBJ2-7 | - | TRBD2 | TRBV5-1 | TGCGCCAGCACTGGTTCTAGCGGGGCCCCGACCTACGAGCAGTACTTC | CASTGSSGAPTYEQYF
TRBJ2-7 | - | - | TRBV7-9 | TGTGCCAGCAGCTTAAATGGAGCCTACGAGCAGTACTTC | CASSLNGAYEQYF
TRBJ1-4 | few | - | TRBV7-2 | TGTGCCAGCAGCCCCATGGGAGGAGGGTTGGATGAAAAACTGTTTTTT | CASSPMGGGLDEKLFF